The 24 T cell receptor beta chains given below trace back to one sample, sequenced in a study of tumor and adjacent non-tumor tissue in lung cancer. A modified ARM-PCR protocol with three rounds of nested PCR amplified TCRbeta. TCRdb reanalysed the multiplex PCR reads using MiXCR and keeps one entry per CDR3 protein. The sample holds about 90,000 distinct CDR3 sequences; around 82% are singletons and the top ten take 20% to 25%. RNA was extracted from bulk tissue without any cell sorting. Distant lung tissue was collected more than 3 cm away from the tumor edge. The sample was distant non-tumor lung tissue. The receptors were gathered from a woman aged 45-65 years with non-small cell lung cancer.

This chain links TRBV6-5 with TRBJ1-1, with 8 bases identical to TRBD1. The CDR3 sequence is 14 residues long. CDR1 and CDR2 (germline): MNHEY, SVGAGI. This chain's CDR3 is CGSRGPQALDEAFF. The CDR3 DNA reads TGTGGCTCCAGGGGGCCTCAGGCCTTGGATGAAGCTTTCTTT.

The rearrangement uses TRBV4-2 and TRBJ2-3; D unresolved. The germline CDR1 and CDR2 sequences are LGHNA and YNFKEQ. V dropped 4 bases and J dropped 12 bases, with 26 bases sitting between them. This CDR3 is built from 16 residues. As DNA, the CDR3 is TGTGCCAGCAGCCCGGCACGCGAGGAGAGCACAGATGCCCAGTATTTT. This translates into CASSPAREESTDAQYF.

To note about this clonotype: The missing conserved phenylalanine or tryptophan at the end of this CDR3 makes a read error likely. The V and J genes are TRBV29-1 and TRBJ2-5; 9 positions agree with TRBD1. CDR3 length equals 11 residues. Germline CDR1 is SQVTM and CDR2 is ANQGSEA. The CDR3 bases are TGCAGCACCAGACAGGGGGAGACTCAGTACTAC. This encodes CSTRQGETQYY.

CDR3 in DNA: TGTGCCAGCAGTGAGGCAGACGGGAGATACGAGCAGTACTTC. Its translation is CASSEADGRYEQYF. The chain uses TRBV28 and TRBJ2-7; the D gene is possibly TRBD2 (6 bases). The CDR3 contains 14 residues. CDR1 and CDR2 from the germline V gene are MDHEN and SYDVKM. V was cut by 5 bases and J by 4 bases, with 15 bases left in between.

The chain employs TRBV10-3 and TRBJ2-5; D unclear. The CDR3 totals 14 residues. Germline V lookup: CDR1 ENHRY, CDR2 SYGVKD. CDR3 nucleotide sequence: TGTGCAACTACAGCGTCAAGGGATCAAGAGACCCAGTACTTC. It translates to CATTASRDQETQYF.

This clonotype was detected only a few times. A clone one base away is much larger, so this may be a read error. The CDR3 nucleotides read TGCGCCAGCAGCCGAGATTGGGAGGGGCGTATAGGCTACACCTTC. This codes for CASSRDWEGRIGYTF. The genes are TRBV4-1 and TRBJ1-2; D might be TRBD1 (5 bases). V was shortened by 4 bases and J by 8 bases, with 20 bases between the two germline ends. This CDR3 has 15 amino acids. CDR1 is MGHRA, CDR2 YSYEKL, per germline.

This clonotype has at least ten counts. A much larger clone differs by one base, so this may be a read error. V usage is TRBV14 and J usage is TRBJ2-7; D gene unclear. The germline V gene has CDR1 SGHDN and CDR2 FVKESK. This CDR3 is 12 amino acids long. The CDR3 region is CASSHDTYERYF. CDR3 DNA sequence: TGTGCCAGCAGCCATGACACCTACGAGCGGTACTTC.

As for this clonotype: A much larger clone lies a single base off, so this may be a read error. V usage is TRBV20-1 and J usage is TRBJ2-3; D gene uncertain. The V end was cut by 6 bases, the J end by 0 bases, with 10 bases between. Germline CDR1 DFQATT, CDR2 SNEGSKA (reference sequence). The CDR3 spans 13 residues. The CDR3 loop is CSAECVSTDTQYF. The CDR3 DNA is TGCAGTGCCGAATGCGTCAGCACAGATACGCAGTATTTT.

This clonotype was seen at least ten times. The chain joins TRBV10-3 to TRBJ2-7; 9 bases are a match to TRBD2. Germline V lookup: CDR1 ENHRY, CDR2 SYGVKD. The CDR3 loop spans 16 amino acids. V dropped 2 bases and J dropped 2; count of bases not matched to a gene: 7. The DNA for the CDR3 is TGTGCCATCAGTGAGCAGCTTAGCGGGGGAACCTACGAGCAGTACTTC. Its translation is CAISEQLSGGTYEQYF.

J is TRBJ2-7 and V is TRBV5-1; the D gene could be TRBD1 or TRBD2 (5 bases each). Trimming took off 4 bases at V and 4 bases at J, with 24 bases between the two ends. Germline lookup yields CDR1 SGHRS and CDR2 YFSETQ. CDR3 length equals 17 residues. CDR3 protein: CASSPVGLGVREYEQYF. CDR3 nucleotides: TGCGCCAGCAGCCCGGTCGGACTGGGGGTTCGGGAATACGAGCAGTACTTC.

About this clonotype: Since a much larger clone is just one base distant, this may be a read error. J is TRBJ2-1 and V is TRBV4-1; D not resolved. CDR3 length: 16 residues. CDR1 is MGHRA, CDR2 YSYEKL, per germline. The CDR3 bases are TGCGCCAGCAGCCATCCCATCATCCCCCTCTACAATGTGCAGTTCTTC. Protein: CASSHPIIPLYNVQFF.

Turning to this clonotype: The junction departs from the called germline gene at one end, perhaps through a read error. The gene calls are TRBV6-6 and TRBJ2-3; TRBD2 matches at 8 bases. The CDR3 is 14 amino acids. Germline V gene lookup returns CDR1 MNHNY and CDR2 SVGAGI (reference sequence). The CDR3 DNA is TGTGCCAACACCCCGGGAGGGTCGATAGATACGCGGTATTTT. This encodes CANTPGGSIDTRYF.

The chain recombines TRBV12-3 or TRBV12-4 with TRBJ2-1, with D perhaps being TRBD1 or TRBD2 (5 bases each). The CDR3 is made up of 15 amino acids. Trimming left V 3 bases short and J 7 bases short, with 16 bases between. The CDR3 loop is CASSFPGRESNEQFF. CDR3 nucleotide sequence: TGTGCCAGCAGTTTCCCGGGACGCGAATCTAATGAGCAGTTCTTC.

As concerns this clonotype: Mismatch with germline at one junction end may stem from a read error. This rearrangement joins TRBV11-2 to TRBJ2-1; D not resolved. The CDR3 runs 13 residues. The germline V gene has CDR1 SGHAT and CDR2 FQNNGV. CDR3 nucleotides: TGTGCCGGCAGCTTAGAAGACAAGAATGAACAGTTCTTC. This gives the protein CAGSLEDKNEQFF.

V gene TRBV6-1 combines with J gene TRBJ2-2, with D possibly being TRBD1 (6 bases). Looked up from germline, CDR1 is MNHNS and CDR2 is SASEGT. Trimming removed 6 bases from V and 9 bases from J, with 23 bases in between. This CDR3 region has 16 residues. CDR3 in amino acids: CASSPLGTTSTRELFF. The CDR3 region has the DNA TGTGCCAGCAGCCCCCTGGGGACAACTAGTACCAGGGAGCTGTTTTTT.

This clonotype came up many times. This may be a read error, as it is one base from a much larger clone. This chain links TRBV5-4 with TRBJ2-7, with unresolved D. This CDR3 comprises 15 residues. Germline V gene data show CDR1 as SGHNT and CDR2 as YYREEE (reference sequence). The CDR3 protein is CASSLIEDRAYERYF. DNA of the CDR3: TGTGCCAGCAGCTTAATCGAGGACCGGGCCTACGAGCGGTACTTC.

This clonotype showed up just once. An end of the junction does not agree with germline; a read error may underlie this. The J gene is TRBJ1-5, the V gene TRBV10-2; D is unresolved. The CDR3 is 14 amino acids. Germline V gives CDR1 WSHSY, CDR2 SAAADI. This CDR3 reads CASSEAGAQQSQHF. The CDR3 coding sequence is TGCGCCAGCAGTGAGGCTGGTGCGCAGCAGTCCCAGCATTTC.

A single count supports this clonotype. The rearrangement joins TRBV6-6 to TRBJ2-3; D is ambiguous. Germline loops: CDR1 MNHNY, CDR2 SVGAGI (reference sequence). This CDR3 has 11 amino acids. The germline V and J ends were trimmed by 9 bases and 5 bases, with 9 bases remaining between them. The CDR3 protein is CASNRIDTQYF. CDR3 nucleotides: TGTGCCAGTAATCGTATAGATACGCAGTATTTT.

To note about this clonotype: At one end the junction does not follow the germline gene, possibly because of a read error. The rearrangement uses TRBV7-9 and TRBJ2-2; tentative D call: TRBD1 (6 bases). Germline loops: CDR1 SEHNR, CDR2 FQNEAQ (reference sequence). The CDR3 has 14 residues. CDR3 bases: TGTGCCAGCAGCATGGGACGGGACACCGGGGAGTTGTTTTTT. Its protein is CASSMGRDTGELFF.

Regarding this clonotype: An end of the junction differs from the germline gene, which may be a read error. This chain links TRBV14 with TRBJ2-7; tentative D call: TRBD2 (5 bases). Per germline, CDR1 SGHDN and CDR2 FVKESK. This CDR3 has 19 residues. The CDR3 sequence: CASGQDGRVAKMATYEQYF. The CDR3 bases are TGTGCCAGCGGCCAAGATGGGCGGGTAGCCAAGATGGCGACCTACGAGCAGTACTTC. The entire variable domain, with the rest obtained from reference TRBV14 and TRBJ2-7, is as follows: EAGVTQFPSHSVIEKGQTVTLRCDPISGHDNLYWYRRVMGKEIKFLLHFVKESKQDESGMPNNRFLAERTGGTYSTLKVQPAELEDSGVYFCASGQDGRVAKMATYEQYFGPGTRLTVT.

As for this clonotype: A junction boundary mismatches the germline segment, possibly from a read error. This chain connects TRBV28 to TRBJ2-3; possible D gene TRBD1, 5 bases. CDR3 length equals 16 residues. The germline V gene encodes CDR1 MDHEN and CDR2 SYDVKM. CDR3 in amino acids: CASSLTGGPVADTQYF. In DNA, the CDR3 is TGCGCCAGCAGTTTAACAGGCGGACCAGTGGCGGATACGCAGTATTTT. The full variable domain, rest sourced from reference TRBV28 and TRBJ2-3, is DVKVTQSSRYLVKRTGEKVFLECVQDMDHENMFWYRQDPGLGLRLIYFSYDVKMKEKGDIPEGYSVSREKKERFSLILESASTNQTSMYLCASSLTGGPVADTQYFGPGTRLTVL.

As concerns this clonotype: Germline is not matched at one junction end, which may reflect a read error. This sequence joins TRBV4-1 and TRBJ2-7; 8 bases map to TRBD2. This CDR3 has 14 residues. CDR1 and CDR2 (germline): MGHRA, YSYEKL. CDR3 bases: TGCGCCAGTAGCCAAGACCGGGGGGGCTACGAGCACTATTTC. This codes for CASSQDRGGYEHYF.

The chain links TRBV4-1 to TRBJ1-4; tentative D call: TRBD1 (6 bases). Trimming pared 11 bases from V and 0 bases from J, leaving 16 bases between. The germline CDR1 and CDR2 sequences are MGHRA and YSYEKL. The CDR3 totals 15 residues. The CDR3 DNA reads TGCGCCTGCACGGGGGGCTACCCAACTAATGAAAAACTGTTTTTT. Encoded protein: CACTGGYPTNEKLFF.

Comment on this clonotype: The missing conserved phenylalanine or tryptophan at the end of this CDR3 makes a read error likely. The V gene is TRBV29-1, the J gene TRBJ2-2; 9 bases fit TRBD2. The ends lost 1 base at V and 6 bases at J; junction bases unmatched: 9. This CDR3 spans 16 amino acids. The V gene's germline CDR1 is SQVTM and CDR2 ANQGSEA. The CDR3 DNA follows: TGCAGCGTTGAAGCCCCTTGCGGGAGGGCCCCCGGGGAGCTGTTTTTG. As protein: CSVEAPCGRAPGELFL.